One and the same sample provided the 8 T cell receptor beta chains below, sequenced in a study of blood T cell repertoires in COVID-19. Using immunoSEQ multiplex PCR, the repertoire was profiled, and TCRdb retains in-frame clones only, with some absent. The sample records 55,000 to 75,000 clones, about 79% being singletons. The sample comprised peripheral blood. These receptors originate from a man between 65 and 80 years old with acute or convalescent COVID-19.

This sequence joins TRBV19 and TRBJ1-2; perhaps TRBD1 as D (6 bases). The CDR3 consists of 15 residues. Germline CDR1 is LNHDA and CDR2 is SQIVND (reference sequence). The V gene lost 5 bases and the J gene lost 7 bases, with 20 bases spanning the gap. In DNA, the CDR3 is TGTGCCAGTAGTGTCGGACAGACTACTAGGGGTGGCTACACCTTC. It codes for CASSVGQTTRGGYTF.

This chain links TRBV10-3 with TRBJ1-1; D is undetermined. Germline CDR1 is ENHRY and CDR2 is SYGVKD. The CDR3 extends over 17 amino acids. Trimming left V 0 bases short and J 9 bases short, with 23 bases between. CDR3 DNA: TGTGCCATCAGTGAGTCGACTAGTCTTTCCGATCGCGCGAAAGCTTTCTTT. Translated: CAISESTSLSDRAKAFF.

This clone was detected a few times. This rearrangement joins TRBV19 to TRBJ1-6; maybe TRBD1 (6 bases). The V gene lost 7 bases and the J gene lost 5 bases, with 12 bases spanning the gap. CDR3 length: 14 amino acids. The germline V gene has CDR1 LNHDA and CDR2 SQIVND (reference sequence). This chain's CDR3 is CASKQTGDNSPLHF. CDR3 bases: TGTGCCAGTAAGCAGACAGGTGATAATTCACCCCTCCACTTT.

The J gene is TRBJ1-2, the V gene TRBV2; TRBD1 is a possible D gene (6 bases). V lost 6 bases, J lost 8 bases, and 16 bases lay in between. The CDR3 contains 13 residues. Germline lookup yields CDR1 SNHLY and CDR2 FYNNEI. The CDR3 DNA is TGTGCCAGCAGGACGCAGACAGGTGGGGGCTACACCTTC. This sequence encodes CASRTQTGGGYTF.

CDR3 bases: TGCGCCAGCAGCTTGACACCGGGACAGGTAACCCACGAGCAGTACTTC. This sequence encodes CASSLTPGQVTHEQYF. J is TRBJ2-7 and V is TRBV5-1; TRBD1 aligns across 8 bases. Trimming took 1 base from V and 5 from J; bases not matched to a gene: 11. This CDR3 is built from 16 residues. CDR1 SGHRS and CDR2 YFSETQ come from the germline V gene.

The V call is TRBV7-8, the J call TRBJ1-5; the D gene is possibly TRBD1 (6 bases). V dropped 5 bases and J dropped 2 bases, with 16 bases sitting between them. Per the germline V gene, CDR1 is SGHVS and CDR2 is FQNEAQ. This CDR3 spans 16 amino acids. As DNA, the CDR3 is TGTGCCAGCAGCCCCTGGGCAGGGGTGGGCAATCAGCCCCAGCATTTT. Protein product: CASSPWAGVGNQPQHF.

The rearrangement joins TRBV7-3 to TRBJ1-2; 7 bases fit TRBD1. This CDR3 has 15 amino acids. Unmatched junction bases numbered 6, after V lost 0 bases and J lost 5 bases. Germline CDR1 is SGHTA and CDR2 is FQGTGA. In DNA, the CDR3 is TGTGCCAGCAGCTTAACCCGCACAGGGGATTATGGCTACACCTTC. This gives the protein CASSLTRTGDYGYTF.

In DNA, the CDR3 is TGCAGCGCCTGCCCGGGGAGCACAGATACGCAGTATTTT. Its protein is CSACPGSTDTQYF. The chain combines TRBV29-1 with TRBJ2-3; tentatively, D is TRBD2 (5 bases). V was shortened by 7 bases and J by 0 bases, with 11 bases between the two germline ends. Germline CDR1 SQVTM, CDR2 ANQGSEA. The CDR3 has 13 residues.